This T cell receptor (beta chain) was observed in a study of T cells in localized non-small cell lung cancer. General study points: Adjacent uninvolved lung had the highest clonality, suggesting focused antigen responses.

The CDR3 loop spans 14 amino acids. The ends lost 3 bases at V and 4 bases at J; junction bases unmatched: 4. Germline CDR1 is SGHRS and CDR2 is YFSETQ. TCRdb keeps only in-frame clones here, not all; method: immunoSEQ multiplex PCR. The sample includes about 82,000 clones, over 60% of them seen just once. For this clone: No antigen is known for it.

The TCR originated in a man aged 40-75 years with stage II squamous cell lung carcinoma. The sequences come from PBMCs, collected before any cancer treatment. The chain has TRBV5-1 and TRBJ2-1; 7 positions match TRBD1. CDR3 nucleotides: TGCGCCAGCAGCTACGGGACAGAGTACAATGAGCAGTTCTTC. It translates to CASSYGTEYNEQFF.